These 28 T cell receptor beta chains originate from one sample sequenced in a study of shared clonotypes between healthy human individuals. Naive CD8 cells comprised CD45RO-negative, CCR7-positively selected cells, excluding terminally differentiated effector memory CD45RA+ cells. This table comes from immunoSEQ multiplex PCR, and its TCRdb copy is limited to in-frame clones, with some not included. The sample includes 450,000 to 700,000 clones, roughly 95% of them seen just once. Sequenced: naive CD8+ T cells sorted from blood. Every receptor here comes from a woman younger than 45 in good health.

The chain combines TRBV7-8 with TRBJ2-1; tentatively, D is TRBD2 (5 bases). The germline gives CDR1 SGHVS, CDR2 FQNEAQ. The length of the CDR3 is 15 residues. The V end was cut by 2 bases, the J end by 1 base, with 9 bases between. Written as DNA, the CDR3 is TGTGCCAGCAGCTTATACTGGAGGTCCTACAATGAGCAGTTCTTC. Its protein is CASSLYWRSYNEQFF. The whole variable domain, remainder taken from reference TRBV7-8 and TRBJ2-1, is GAGVSQSPRYKVAKRGQDVALRCDPISGHVSLFWYQQALGQGPEFLTYFQNEAQLDKSGLPSDRFFAERPEGSVSTLKIQRTQQEDSAVYLCASSLYWRSYNEQFFGPGTRLTVL.

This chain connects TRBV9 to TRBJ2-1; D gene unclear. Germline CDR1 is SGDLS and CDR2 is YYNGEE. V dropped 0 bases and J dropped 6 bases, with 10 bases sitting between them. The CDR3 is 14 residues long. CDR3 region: CASSVDSAINEQFF. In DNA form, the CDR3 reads TGTGCCAGCAGCGTAGATTCAGCGATCAATGAGCAGTTCTTC.

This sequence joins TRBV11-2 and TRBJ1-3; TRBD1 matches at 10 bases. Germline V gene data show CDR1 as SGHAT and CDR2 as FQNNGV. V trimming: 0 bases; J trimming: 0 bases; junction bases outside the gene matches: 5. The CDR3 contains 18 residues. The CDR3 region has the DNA TGTGCCAGCAGCTTAGAGGGACAGGGGAGACCCTCTGGAAACACCATATATTTT. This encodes CASSLEGQGRPSGNTIYF. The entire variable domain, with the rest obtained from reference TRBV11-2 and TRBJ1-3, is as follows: EAGVAQSPRYKIIEKRQSVAFWCNPISGHATLYWYQQILGQGPKLLIQFQNNGVVDDSQLPKDRFSAERLKGVDSTLKIQPAKLEDSAVYLCASSLEGQGRPSGNTIYFGEGSWLTVV.

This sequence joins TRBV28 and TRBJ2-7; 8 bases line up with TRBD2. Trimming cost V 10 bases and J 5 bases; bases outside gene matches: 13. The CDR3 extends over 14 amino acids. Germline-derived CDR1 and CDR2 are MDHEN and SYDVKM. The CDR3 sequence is CATAATAGAHEQYF. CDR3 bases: TGTGCCACCGCGGCCACAGCGGGAGCCCACGAGCAGTACTTC. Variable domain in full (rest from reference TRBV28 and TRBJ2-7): DVKVTQSSRYLVKRTGEKVFLECVQDMDHENMFWYRQDPGLGLRLIYFSYDVKMKEKGDIPEGYSVSREKKERFSLILESASTNQTSMYLCATAATAGAHEQYFGPGTRLTVT.

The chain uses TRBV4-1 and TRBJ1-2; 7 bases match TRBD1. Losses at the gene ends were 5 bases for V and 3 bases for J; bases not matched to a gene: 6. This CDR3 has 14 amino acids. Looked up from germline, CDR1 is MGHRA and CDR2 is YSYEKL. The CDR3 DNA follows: TGCGCCAGCAGCTATACTACAGGGGACTATGGCTACACCTTC. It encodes CASSYTTGDYGYTF.

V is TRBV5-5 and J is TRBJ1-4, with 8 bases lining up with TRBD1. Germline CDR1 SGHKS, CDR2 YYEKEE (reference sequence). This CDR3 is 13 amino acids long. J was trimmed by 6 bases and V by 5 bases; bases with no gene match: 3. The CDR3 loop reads CASRDRGYEKLFF. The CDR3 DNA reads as TGTGCCAGCAGAGACAGGGGTTATGAAAAACTGTTTTTT.

In DNA form, the CDR3 reads TGTGCCAGCAGCTTAGCGGGACTAGCGGCGGCAGATACGCAGTATTTT. This encodes CASSLAGLAAADTQYF. V and J are TRBV13 and TRBJ2-3, with 11 bases matching TRBD2. This CDR3 spans 16 amino acids. With 1 base clipped from V and 4 bases from J, the junction kept 4 bases outside the gene matches. CDR1 and CDR2 (germline): PRHDT, FYEKMQ (reference sequence).

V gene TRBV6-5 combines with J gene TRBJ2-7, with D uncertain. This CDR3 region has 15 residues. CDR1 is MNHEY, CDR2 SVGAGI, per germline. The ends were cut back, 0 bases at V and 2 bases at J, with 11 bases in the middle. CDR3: CASSYSVALAYEQYF. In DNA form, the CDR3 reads TGTGCCAGCAGTTACTCGGTGGCCCTAGCCTACGAGCAGTACTTC.

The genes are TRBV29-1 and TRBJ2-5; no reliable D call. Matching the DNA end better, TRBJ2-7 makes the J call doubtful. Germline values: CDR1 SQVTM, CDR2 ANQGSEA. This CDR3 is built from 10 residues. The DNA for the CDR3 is TGCAGCGTTGAGCGCGGCGAGCAGTACTTC. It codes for CSVERGEQYF.

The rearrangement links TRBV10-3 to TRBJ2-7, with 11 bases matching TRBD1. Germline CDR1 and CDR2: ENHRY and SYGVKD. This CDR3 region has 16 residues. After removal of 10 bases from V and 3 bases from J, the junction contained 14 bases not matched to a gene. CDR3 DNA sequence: TGTGCCACGGACCGCGGCGGGACAGGGGGGGACTACGAGCAGTACTTC. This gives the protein CATDRGGTGGDYEQYF.

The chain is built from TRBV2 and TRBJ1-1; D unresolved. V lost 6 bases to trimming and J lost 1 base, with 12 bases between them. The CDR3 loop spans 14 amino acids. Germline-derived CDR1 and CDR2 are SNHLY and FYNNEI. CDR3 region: CASRDARGNTEAFF. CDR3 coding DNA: TGTGCCAGCAGAGACGCCCGCGGGAACACTGAAGCTTTCTTT.

This CDR3 reads CASSLAGGTDEQFF. The CDR3 nucleotides read TGTGCCAGCAGTTTGGCCGGGGGGACGGATGAGCAGTTCTTC. The chain joins TRBV27 to TRBJ2-1; 7 bases fit TRBD2. The CDR3 sequence is 14 residues long. V shed 3 bases, J shed 8 bases, and the junction held 7 bases outside the gene matches. Germline assignment: CDR1 MNHEY and CDR2 SMNVEV (reference sequence).

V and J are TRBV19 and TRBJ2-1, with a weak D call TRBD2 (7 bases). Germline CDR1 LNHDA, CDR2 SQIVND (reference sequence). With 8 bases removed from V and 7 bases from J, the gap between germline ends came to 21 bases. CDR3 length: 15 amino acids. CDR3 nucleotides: TGTGCCAGTTCCCCTGAAGGGGGGGCCTGGAATGAGCAGTTCTTC. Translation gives CASSPEGGAWNEQFF.

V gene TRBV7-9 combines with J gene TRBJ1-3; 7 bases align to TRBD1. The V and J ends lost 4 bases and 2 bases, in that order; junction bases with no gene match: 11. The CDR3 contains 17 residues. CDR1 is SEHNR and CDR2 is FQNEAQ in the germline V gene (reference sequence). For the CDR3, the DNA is TGTGCCAGCAGCTCAAATATGAGGACAGGACCTGGAAACACCATATATTTT. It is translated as CASSSNMRTGPGNTIYF.

This CDR3 is CASSLLGVGGSGTGELFF. The DNA of the CDR3 is TGTGCCAGCAGTTTATTGGGAGTAGGCGGGAGCGGAACCGGGGAGCTGTTTTTT. The chain joins TRBV27 to TRBJ2-2; 7 nucleotides agree with TRBD2. Germline loops: CDR1 MNHEY, CDR2 SMNVEV (reference sequence). The CDR3 totals 18 residues. The ends lost 1 base at V and 5 bases at J; junction bases unmatched: 13.

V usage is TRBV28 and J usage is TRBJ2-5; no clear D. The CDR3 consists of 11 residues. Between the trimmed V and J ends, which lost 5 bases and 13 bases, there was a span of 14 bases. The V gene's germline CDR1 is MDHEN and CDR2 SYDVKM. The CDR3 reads CASSPSLDLYF. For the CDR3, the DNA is TGTGCCAGCAGTCCCTCTCTAGACTTGTACTTC.

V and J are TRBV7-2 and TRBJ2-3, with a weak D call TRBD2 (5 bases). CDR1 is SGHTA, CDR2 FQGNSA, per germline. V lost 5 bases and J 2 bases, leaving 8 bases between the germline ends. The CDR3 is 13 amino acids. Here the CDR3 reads CASSLDFTDTQYF. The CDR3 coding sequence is TGTGCCAGCAGCCTGGACTTCACAGATACGCAGTATTTT. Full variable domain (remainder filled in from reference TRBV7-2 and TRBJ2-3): GAGVSQSPSNKVTEKGKDVELRCDPISGHTALYWYRQSLGQGLEFLIYFQGNSAPDKSGLPSDRFSAERTGGSVSTLTIQRTQQEDSAVYLCASSLDFTDTQYFGPGTRLTVL.

CDR3 in amino acids: CASSLDPAGGGYYGYTF. The CDR3 DNA is TGTGCCAGCAGTTTGGACCCGGCGGGAGGGGGATACTATGGCTACACCTTC. The V and J genes are TRBV27 and TRBJ1-2; D perhaps matches TRBD1 (6 bases). Germline CDR1 and CDR2: MNHEY and SMNVEV (reference sequence). CDR3 size: 17 residues. V lost 3 bases, J lost 3 bases, and 20 bases lay in between.

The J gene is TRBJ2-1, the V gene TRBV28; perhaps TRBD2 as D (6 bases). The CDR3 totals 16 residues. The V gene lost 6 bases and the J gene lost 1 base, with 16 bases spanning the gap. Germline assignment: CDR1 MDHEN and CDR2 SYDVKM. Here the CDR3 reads CASSPEGIRSYNEQFF. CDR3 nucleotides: TGTGCCAGCAGCCCGGAGGGCATACGGTCCTACAATGAGCAGTTCTTC.

The CDR3 coding sequence is TGTGCCAGCAGTGGAGATAGCGGGAGGGCTCGTGAGCAGTTCTTC. Its protein is CASSGDSGRAREQFF. The chain carries TRBV28 and TRBJ2-1; 11 nucleotides match TRBD2. Germline trimming cut 5 bases from V and 9 bases from J; bases unmatched to any gene: 9. This CDR3 spans 15 amino acids. Germline assignment: CDR1 MDHEN and CDR2 SYDVKM. Complete variable domain (other parts from reference TRBV28 and TRBJ2-1): DVKVTQSSRYLVKRTGEKVFLECVQDMDHENMFWYRQDPGLGLRLIYFSYDVKMKEKGDIPEGYSVSREKKERFSLILESASTNQTSMYLCASSGDSGRAREQFFGPGTRLTVL.

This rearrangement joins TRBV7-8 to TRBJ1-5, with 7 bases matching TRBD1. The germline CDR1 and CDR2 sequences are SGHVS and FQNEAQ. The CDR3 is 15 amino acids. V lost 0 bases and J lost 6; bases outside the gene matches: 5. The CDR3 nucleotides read TGTGCCAGCAGCTTAGCAGGGGGCGAGGGTCAGCCCCAGCATTTT. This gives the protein CASSLAGGEGQPQHF.

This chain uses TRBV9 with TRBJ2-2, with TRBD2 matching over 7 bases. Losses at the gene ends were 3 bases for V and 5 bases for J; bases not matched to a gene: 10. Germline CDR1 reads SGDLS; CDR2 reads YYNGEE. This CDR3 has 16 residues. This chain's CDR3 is CASSAGLVSLTGELFF. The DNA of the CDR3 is TGTGCCAGCAGCGCTGGACTAGTCTCCCTGACCGGGGAGCTGTTTTTT. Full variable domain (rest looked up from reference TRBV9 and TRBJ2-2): DSGVTQTPKHLITATGQRVTLRCSPRSGDLSVYWYQQSLDQGLQFLIQYYNGEERAKGNILERFSAQQFPDLHSELNLSSLELGDSALYFCASSAGLVSLTGELFFGEGSRLTVL.

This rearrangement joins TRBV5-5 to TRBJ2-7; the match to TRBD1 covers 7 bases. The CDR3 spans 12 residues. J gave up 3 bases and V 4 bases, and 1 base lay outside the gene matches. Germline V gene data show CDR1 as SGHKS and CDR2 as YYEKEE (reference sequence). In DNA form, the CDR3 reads TGTGCCAGCAGCCCAGGGGGCTACGAGCAGTACTTC. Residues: CASSPGGYEQYF.

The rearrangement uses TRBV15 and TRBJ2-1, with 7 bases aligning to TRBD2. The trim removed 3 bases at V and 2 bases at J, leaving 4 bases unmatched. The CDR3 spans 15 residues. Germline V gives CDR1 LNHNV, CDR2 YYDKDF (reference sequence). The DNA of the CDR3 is TGTGCCACCAGCAGTTTAGCGGGTACCTACAATGAGCAGTTCTTC. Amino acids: CATSSLAGTYNEQFF.

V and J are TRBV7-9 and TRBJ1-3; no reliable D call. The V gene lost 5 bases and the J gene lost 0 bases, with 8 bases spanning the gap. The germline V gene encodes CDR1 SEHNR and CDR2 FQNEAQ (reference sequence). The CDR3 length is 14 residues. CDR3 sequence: CASSDQISGNTIYF. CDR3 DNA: TGTGCCAGCAGCGACCAGATCTCTGGAAACACCATATATTTT.

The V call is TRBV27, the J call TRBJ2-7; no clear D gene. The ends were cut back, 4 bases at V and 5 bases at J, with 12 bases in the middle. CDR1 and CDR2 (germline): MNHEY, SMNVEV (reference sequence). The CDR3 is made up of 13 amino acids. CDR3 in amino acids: CASSSTYTDEQYF. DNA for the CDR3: TGTGCCAGCAGTTCTACCTATACGGACGAGCAGTACTTC.

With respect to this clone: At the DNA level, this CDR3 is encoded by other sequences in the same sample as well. The CDR3 nucleotides read TGTGCCAGCAGTTTACCGGACACTGAAGCTTTCTTT. It translates to CASSLPDTEAFF. This chain connects TRBV28 to TRBJ1-1; D remains unclear. CDR3 size: 12 residues. With 2 bases removed from V and 3 bases from J, the gap between germline ends came to 4 bases. Germline CDR1 and CDR2: MDHEN and SYDVKM.

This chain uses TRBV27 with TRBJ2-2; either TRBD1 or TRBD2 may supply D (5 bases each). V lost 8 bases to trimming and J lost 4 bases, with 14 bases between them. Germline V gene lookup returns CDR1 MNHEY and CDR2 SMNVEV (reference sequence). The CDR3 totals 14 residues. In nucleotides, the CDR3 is TGTGCCAGCCGGGCCGGGGCGGGCACCGGGGAGCTGTTTTTT. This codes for CASRAGAGTGELFF.